Here is one T cell receptor beta chain with its context. Its antigen remains unidentified. The data were taken from a study of OX40 agonist ivuxolimab in advanced cancers. Study-level background: Administration of intravenous ivuxolimab to patients occurred every 2 weeks at 0.01 to 10 mg/kg.

Whole-study results and caveats: There was clonal expansion of CD4+ and CD8+ blood T cells by week 6 at 0.1 to 3.0 mg/kg. Low normalized T-cell clonal expansion was additionally recorded for some nonresponders.

Some clones are missing from TCRdb's copy, which holds only in-frame ones; the method was immunoSEQ multiplex PCR. The data contain about 25,000 clones, 70% to 90% of them singletons. The CDR3 has 16 residues. V shed 3 bases and J shed 0 bases, with 12 bases lying between them. Per germline, CDR1 SGHDT and CDR2 YYEEEE. V is TRBV5-6 and J is TRBJ2-2; D remains unclear. The source is an adult with an advanced solid tumor such as melanoma, head and neck, liver or kidney cancer. Here the sequenced sample was CD4+ or CD8+ T cells sorted from blood, taken in a trial of the OX40 agonist ivuxolimab. CDR3 sequence: CASSSFDTANTGELFF. The CDR3 bases are TGTGCCAGCAGCTCTTTTGACACCGCGAACACCGGGGAGCTGTTTTTT.